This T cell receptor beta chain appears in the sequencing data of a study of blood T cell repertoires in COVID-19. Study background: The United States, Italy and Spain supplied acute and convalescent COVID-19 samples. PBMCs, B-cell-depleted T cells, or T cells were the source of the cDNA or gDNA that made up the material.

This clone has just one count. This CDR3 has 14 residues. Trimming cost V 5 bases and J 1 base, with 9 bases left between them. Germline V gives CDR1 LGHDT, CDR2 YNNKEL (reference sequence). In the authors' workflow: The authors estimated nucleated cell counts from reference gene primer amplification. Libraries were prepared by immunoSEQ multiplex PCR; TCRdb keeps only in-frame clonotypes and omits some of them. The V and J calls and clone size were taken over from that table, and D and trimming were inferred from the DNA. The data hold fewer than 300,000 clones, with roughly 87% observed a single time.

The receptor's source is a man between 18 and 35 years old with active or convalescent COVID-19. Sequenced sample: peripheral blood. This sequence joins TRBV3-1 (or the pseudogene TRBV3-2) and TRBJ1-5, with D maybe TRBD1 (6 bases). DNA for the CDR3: TGTGCCAGCAGCTCCGGACAGAGCAATCAGCCCCAGCATTTT. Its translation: CASSSGQSNQPQHF.